This is a list of T cell receptor beta chains from one sample in a study of shared clonotypes between healthy human individuals. The repertoire was sequenced with immunoSEQ multiplex PCR; TCRdb's copy has only in-frame clones and lacks some. This table holds 640,000 or so clones, roughly 70% found once. The sequenced sample consisted of memory CD4+ T cells sorted from blood. The receptor set was obtained from a woman aged 25 to 39 in good health. The CDR3 runs from the conserved cysteine through the conserved F or W. D genes are given only for firm matches. Size is omitted from some rows. Given values are once, few, many or a class for expanded clones.

TRBD1	TRBV28	16	TRBJ2-7	NA	TGTGCCAGCAGACAACCCGCCCGACAGGGATCCTACGAGCAGTACTTC	CASRQPARQGSYEQYF
NA	TRBV29-1	13	TRBJ1-4	NA	TGCAGCGTTGTGTGGGGTTCGAGTGAAAAACTGTTTTTT	CSVVWGSSEKLFF
TRBD1	TRBV18	15	TRBJ2-7	NA	TGTGCCAGCTCACAGCTGACAGGGATCTCCTACGAGCAGTACTTC	CASSQLTGISYEQYF
NA	TRBV15	13	TRBJ2-5	NA	TGTGCCACCAGCAGACAGGGGACGGAGACCCAGTACTTC	CATSRQGTETQYF
NA	TRBV7-9	11	TRBJ1-1	NA	TGTGCCAGCAGCTTTGGGAGGGAAACTTTCTTT	CASSFGRETFF
TRBD2	TRBV7-9	15	TRBJ2-3	NA	TGTGCCAGCAGCTTGGATTGGACTAGGGCAGATACGCAGTATTTT	CASSLDWTRADTQYF
NA	TRBV14	15	TRBJ2-3	NA	TGTGCCAGCAGCCAAAGGGACTCCTCCACAGATACGCAGTATTTT	CASSQRDSSTDTQYF
NA	TRBV21-1	13	TRBJ2-1	NA	TGTGCCAGCAGTAGGTCGGGGCTAGCGGGAGGGTTCTTC	CASSRSGLAGGFF
NA	TRBV5-1	14	TRBJ2-5	NA	TGCGCCAGCGAGGCCCGCGGGACGGGGGAGACCCAGTACTTC	CASEARGTGETQYF
NA	TRBV28	14	TRBJ2-3	NA	TGTGCCAGCAGTTTTACGGCCGGCACAGATACGCAGTATTTT	CASSFTAGTDTQYF
NA	TRBV7-2	13	TRBJ1-2	NA	TGTGCCAGCAGCTTGGGGGGACATCAGGGCTACACCTTC	CASSLGGHQGYTF
NA	TRBV13	15	TRBJ1-2	once	TGTGCCAGCAGCGTCTACCAGGTATTCCCCTATGGCTACACCTTC	CASSVYQVFPYGYTF
TRBD2	TRBV9	15	TRBJ2-2	NA	TGTGCCAGCAGCGTAGGCCTAGCGGGAGACGGGGAGCTGTTTTTT	CASSVGLAGDGELFF
NA	TRBV19	15	TRBJ2-7	NA	TGTGCCAGTAGTAGGTCCTGGGTGGCGAAGAACGAGCAGTACTTC	CASSRSWVAKNEQYF
TRBD2	TRBV6-6	16	TRBJ2-4	NA	TGTGCCAGCAGCCCAACTAGCGGGGGGGAGCGGAACATTCAGTACTTC	CASSPTSGGERNIQYF
TRBD2	TRBV15	13	TRBJ2-1	NA	TGTGCCACCACCGGGACTACTACTAGTGAGCAGTTCTTC	CATTGTTTSEQFF
NA	TRBV5-8	14	TRBJ2-5	NA	TGTGCCAGCAGCTTGTGGCAGGGGTGGGAGACCCAGTACTTC	CASSLWQGWETQYF
TRBD2	TRBV6-6	15	TRBJ2-1	NA	TGTGCCAGCAGTTACGAACTAGCGGGAGGTAATGAGCAGTTCTTC	CASSYELAGGNEQFF
NA	TRBV7-9	16	TRBJ2-5	NA	TGTGCCAGCAGCTTACCTTTAGGCAGGGGACAAGAGACCCAGTACTTC	CASSLPLGRGQETQYF
NA	TRBV27	15	TRBJ2-1	NA	TGTGCCAGCAGTTGGACAAAAGGCTCCTACAATGAGCAGTTCTTC	CASSWTKGSYNEQFF
NA	TRBV7-3	14	TRBJ2-3	NA	TGTGCCTCCTCCGGGGGTCTGGGGACAGATACGCAGTATTTT	CASSGGLGTDTQYF
NA	TRBV11-3	13	TRBJ2-5	NA	TGTGCCAGCAGCTTCAGTTACCAAGAGACCCAGTACTTC	CASSFSYQETQYF
NA	TRBV6-5	15	TRBJ1-5	NA	TGTGCCAGCAGCCTCACCCCGAAGGGGGGTCAGCCCCAGCATTTT	CASSLTPKGGQPQHF
NA	TRBV25-1	14	TRBJ2-6	NA	TGTGCCAGCCAAACTAAGGCTGGGGCCAACGTCCTGACTTTC	CASQTKAGANVLTF
NA	TRBV29-1	11	TRBJ2-7	NA	TGCAGCGTCCGAAACGGTTGGGAGCAGTACTTC	CSVRNGWEQYF
NA	TRBV4-1	15	TRBJ2-1	NA	TGCGCCAGCAGCCAAAACAGGGAAGGCTACAATGAGCAGTTCTTC	CASSQNREGYNEQFF
NA	TRBV18	12	TRBJ2-5	NA	TGTGCCAGCTCAGGGTCTCGAGAGACCCAGTACTTC	CASSGSRETQYF
TRBD1	TRBV10-2	15	TRBJ2-7	NA	TGCGCCAGCAGTGACACCGGGACAGCCCCCTACGAGCAGTACTTC	CASSDTGTAPYEQYF
NA	TRBV5-1	12	TRBJ2-7	many	TGCGCCAGCAGGCGACACGTCTACGAGCAGTACTTC	CASRRHVYEQYF
NA	TRBV29-1	12	TRBJ1-1	NA	TGCAGCGTTGAACCCTTAAGCACTGAAGCTTTCTTT	CSVEPLSTEAFF
NA	TRBV5-1	16	TRBJ1-1	few	TGCGCCAGCAGCTTGGGAGCCGTGGAGCTGAACACTGAAGCTTTCTTT	CASSLGAVELNTEAFF